These 19 T cell receptor beta chains were sequenced from one sample in a study of cytomegalovirus exposure and HLA in healthy donors. 60 Vbeta and 13 Jbeta primers were used in PCR. The table came from immunoSEQ multiplex PCR; TCRdb's copy has only in-frame clones and leaves some out. The sample yields about 100,000 clones, about 75% seen once. The sample comprised PBMCs. These receptor sequences come from a man in his forties or fifties in good health and CMV-seropositive.

This clone was counted a single time. The chain is built from TRBV6-5 and TRBJ1-3; D possibly corresponds to TRBD1 (6 bases). Per the germline V gene, CDR1 is MNHEY and CDR2 is SVGAGI. The CDR3 is made up of 15 amino acids. Deletions cut 2 bases from V and 9 bases from J, with 17 bases between. CDR3 nucleotides: TGTGCCAGCAGTTACAACGCAGGGGCGGTGAGCACCATATATTTT. Translating gives CASSYNAGAVSTIYF.

J is TRBJ2-1 and V is TRBV27; 8 nucleotides align to TRBD1. V was clipped by 3 bases and J by 4 bases; unmatched bases: 2. This CDR3 comprises 14 residues. CDR1 and CDR2 (germline): MNHEY, SMNVEV (reference sequence). Here the CDR3 reads CASSLGTGYNEQFF. The CDR3 DNA sequence: TGTGCCAGCAGTTTGGGGACAGGATACAATGAGCAGTTCTTC.

The gene calls are TRBV6-1 and TRBJ2-5; 8 nucleotides match TRBD2. Germline loops: CDR1 MNHNS, CDR2 SASEGT. The CDR3 is 17 amino acids. V was pared by 2 bases and J by 5 bases, with 13 bases of the junction left unmatched. The CDR3 loop reads CASSESQGLGSGETQYF. The CDR3 nucleotides read TGTGCCAGCAGTGAATCTCAGGGACTAGGCAGCGGCGAGACCCAGTACTTC.

The chain couples TRBV11-2 to TRBJ2-7; possible D gene TRBD1, 6 bases. The CDR3 has 15 residues. V gave up 5 bases and J gave up 3 bases, with 17 bases separating them. Germline CDR1 SGHAT, CDR2 FQNNGV. This chain's CDR3 is CASSVTGSTFYEQYF. The CDR3, as DNA: TGTGCCAGCAGCGTAACAGGGTCGACGTTCTACGAGCAGTACTTC.

The chain employs TRBV11-3 and TRBJ2-1; TRBD2 agrees at 8 bases. The germline CDR1 and CDR2 sequences are SGHNT and YENEEA. CDR3 length equals 16 residues. V was pared by 0 bases and J by 8 bases, with 9 bases of the junction left unmatched. Written as DNA, the CDR3 is TGTGCCAGCAGCTTAGAGGGACTAGGCGCATCCGATGAGCAGTTCTTC. Amino acid sequence: CASSLEGLGASDEQFF.

This clone was seen a handful of times. CDR3 nucleotide sequence: TGTGCCACCAGCAGGCCGGGACAGGGAGGAACCGGGGAGCTGTTTTTT. Amino acids: CATSRPGQGGTGELFF. The chain has TRBV15 and TRBJ2-2; 9 bases map to TRBD1. V gave up 3 bases and J gave up 5 bases; unmatched junction bases: 7. The CDR3 is 16 residues long. Germline CDR1 is LNHNV and CDR2 is YYDKDF (reference sequence).

The chain employs TRBV5-6 and TRBJ1-2; D unresolved. Germline V lookup: CDR1 SGHDT, CDR2 YYEEEE. With 5 bases removed from V and 0 bases from J, the gap between germline ends came to 17 bases. This CDR3 has 16 amino acids. The CDR3 loop reads CASRPQTWLANYGYTF. The CDR3 nucleotides are TGTGCCAGCAGACCCCAGACTTGGTTAGCTAACTATGGCTACACCTTC.

This sequence joins TRBV18 and TRBJ2-3, with TRBD2 identical over 10 bases. The V and J ends lost 5 bases and 1 base, in that order; junction bases with no gene match: 6. The CDR3 is made up of 16 amino acids. Germline V gene sequence: CDR1 KGHSH, CDR2 LQKENI. This CDR3 is CASSRSGGVGTDTQYF. The CDR3 bases are TGTGCCAGCTCAAGAAGCGGGGGGGTAGGCACAGATACGCAGTATTTT.

This rearrangement joins TRBV23-1 to TRBJ1-1, with TRBD1 as a possible D gene (6 bases). TRBV23-1 is flagged as an ORF with uncertain function. Trimming took 2 bases from V and 5 from J, leaving 15 bases between them. This CDR3 comprises 15 residues. CDR3 nucleotides: TGCGCCAGCAGTCAACCTTCGGGGGGCGAGACTGAAGCTTTCTTT. Translated: CASSQPSGGETEAFF.

This chain connects TRBV5-1 to TRBJ1-3; D unclear. Per the germline V gene, CDR1 is SGHRS and CDR2 is YFSETQ. The V and J ends lost 1 base and 0 bases respectively, with 11 bases between them. The CDR3 is made up of 16 amino acids. CDR3 DNA: TGCGCCAGCAGCTTGAAGGCGGAAAGCTCTGGAAACACCATATATTTT. Encoded protein: CASSLKAESSGNTIYF.

This clone was detected a few times. The chain employs TRBV19 and TRBJ1-1; TRBD1 matches at 8 bases. Trimming cost V 2 bases and J 5 bases; bases outside gene matches: 7. CDR3 length equals 15 residues. Germline CDR1 reads LNHDA; CDR2 reads SQIVND (reference sequence). As DNA, the CDR3 is TGTGCCAGTAGTATATCCGGGACAGGAGGAACTGAAGCTTTCTTT. This translates into CASSISGTGGTEAFF.

The chain carries TRBV5-1 and TRBJ2-5, with TRBD2 matching 9 bases. The V and J ends lost 4 bases and 3 bases, in that order; junction bases with no gene match: 7. Germline CDR1 SGHRS, CDR2 YFSETQ. The CDR3 has 15 residues. The CDR3 DNA follows: TGCGCCAGCAGCCGGGGCGGGGGGGCAGAAGAGACCCAGTACTTC. Protein: CASSRGGGAEETQYF.

In this sample, this clone turned up a few times. This chain joins TRBV9 and TRBJ2-7; 7 bases are a match to TRBD2. The CDR3 spans 17 residues. V lost 0 bases and J lost 2; bases outside the gene matches: 11. The germline V gene has CDR1 SGDLS and CDR2 YYNGEE. The CDR3 DNA sequence: TGTGCCAGCAGCGTAGTAGGGCGGGAGCCTAACCCCTACGAGCAGTACTTC. Translation: CASSVVGREPNPYEQYF.

There are a few counts of this clone. The chain has TRBV4-1 and TRBJ2-2; 14 bases align to TRBD2. The CDR3 covers 18 residues. Per germline, CDR1 MGHRA and CDR2 YSYEKL. With 4 bases clipped from V and 2 bases from J, the junction kept 6 bases outside the gene matches. The CDR3 protein is CASSLRTSGGINTGELFF. Written as DNA, the CDR3 is TGCGCCAGCAGCCTCCGGACTAGCGGGGGGATTAACACCGGGGAGCTGTTTTTT.

The table lists this clone with a count of one. Other DNA sequences in this sample translate to the same CDR3. This chain uses TRBV7-8 with TRBJ2-1, with 9 bases lining up with TRBD2. Germline V gene lookup returns CDR1 SGHVS and CDR2 FQNEAQ. The CDR3 length is 16 residues. V gave up 5 bases and J gave up 3 bases; unmatched junction bases: 8. The CDR3 spells CASSSLTSGDYNEQFF. The CDR3 coding sequence is TGTGCCAGCAGCAGCTTGACTAGCGGAGACTACAATGAGCAGTTCTTC.

The rearrangement links TRBV6-5 to TRBJ2-2; D is perhaps TRBD2 (6 bases). CDR1 is MNHEY, CDR2 SVGAGI, per germline. V was cut by 0 bases and J by 3 bases, with 11 bases left in between. The CDR3 spans 16 residues. Here the CDR3 reads CASSYSAGLDTGELFF. CDR3 sequence (DNA): TGTGCCAGCAGTTACTCAGCGGGTTTGGACACCGGGGAGCTGTTTTTT.

This rearrangement joins TRBV9 to TRBJ2-6; D not certain. Germline-derived CDR1 and CDR2 are SGDLS and YYNGEE. CDR3 length: 16 residues. Trimming cost V 0 bases and J 1 base, with 8 bases left between them. The CDR3 sequence is CASSVAGQSGANVLTF. CDR3 DNA sequence: TGTGCCAGCAGCGTAGCGGGTCAGTCTGGGGCCAACGTCCTGACTTTC.

V gene TRBV5-4 combines with J gene TRBJ2-2; D possibly corresponds to TRBD2 (5 bases). Germline CDR1 and CDR2: SGHNT and YYREEE (reference sequence). CDR3 length: 15 amino acids. The V and J ends lost 0 bases and 4 bases respectively, with 10 bases between them. The CDR3 loop is CASSLGGGSTGELFF. The DNA of the CDR3 is TGTGCCAGCAGCTTGGGGGGTGGGAGCACCGGGGAGCTGTTTTTT.

The chain couples TRBV6-5 to TRBJ1-3; D gene ambiguous. Trimming took off 0 bases at V and 0 bases at J, with 9 bases between the two ends. The germline CDR1 and CDR2 sequences are MNHEY and SVGAGI. This CDR3 is built from 16 residues. The CDR3 spells CASSYSVMASGNTIYF. DNA for the CDR3: TGTGCCAGCAGTTACTCGGTTATGGCCTCTGGAAACACCATATATTTT.